A single sample gave rise to the 10 T cell receptor beta chains below, sequenced in a study of CD8+ T cells in alopecia areata. Researchers sorted pooled cutaneous lymph node cells on the basis of CD4, CD8alpha, NKG2D, NKG2ACE and other markers. Extracted RNA was reverse transcribed into cDNA, the sequencing template. The protocol was immunoSEQ multiplex PCR, while the TCRdb copy is restricted to in-frame clones and leaves out a portion. Singletons are absent from the sample, which has about 270,000 clones. Sequencing was performed on CD4+ T cells sorted from a lymph node. The origin of the receptors is a C3H/HeJ mouse with alopecia areata. The MHC haplotype recorded for the strain is H2-k.

Only a few counts were recorded for this clone. Gene and germline names: mouse. The CDR3 end falls 4 residues outside the read, so it is completed with the germline J gene. The sample contains more than one DNA sequence encoding this CDR3. The V and J genes are TRBV19 and TRBJ1-1; 8 bases align to TRBD1. This CDR3 comprises 14 residues. In germline, CDR1 is FNHDT, CDR2 SITEND (reference sequence). The trim removed 6 bases at V and 0 bases at J, leaving 4 bases unmatched. The CDR3 DNA, read in part, is TGTGCCAGCACCCCGGACAGGGCAAACACA. Protein sequence: CASTPDRANT. In full, the CDR3 reads CASTPDRANTEVFF. The full variable domain, its missing parts supplied by reference TRBV19 and TRBJ1-1, is GGIITQTPKFLIGQEGQKLTLKCQQNFNHDTMYWYRQDSGKGLRLIYYSITENDLQKGDLSEGYDASREKKSSFSLTVTSAQKNEMAVFLCASTPDRANTEVFFGKGTRLTVV.

This clone was picked up a small number of times. Gene and germline names: mouse. The CDR3 is cut off 4 residues early in the read; its end comes from the germline J gene. V is TRBV19 and J is TRBJ1-1; 10 bases fit TRBD1. The CDR3 has 12 residues. The germline gives CDR1 FNHDT, CDR2 SITEND (reference sequence). The covered CDR3 bases are TGTGCCAGCAGTGACAGGGGGCGA. Translated, it gives CASSDRGR. Given in full, the CDR3 is CASSDRGREVFF.

In its sample, this clone was seen a few times. Mouse names are used for the genes. From the germline J gene comes the end of the CDR3, since the read stops 4 residues before it. Within the sample, other DNA sequences also encode this same CDR3. The rearrangement uses TRBV13-3 and TRBJ1-2, with TRBD1 matching over 9 bases. The CDR3 is made up of 13 amino acids. Germline values: CDR1 NNHDY, CDR2 SYVADS. V lost 6 bases, J lost 3 bases, and 3 bases stayed unmatched. The CDR3: CASTDRGDSDYTF. The CDR3 bases that were read are TGTGCCAGCACCGACAGGGGGGACTCC.

There are a few counts of this clone. Genes and germline are mouse. The read ends 4 residues early relative to the CDR3; the germline J gene fills the gap. The chain combines TRBV13-3 with TRBJ1-2; D is unresolved. There are 13 residues in the CDR3. V lost 3 bases, J lost 0 bases, and 6 bases lay in between. Per germline, CDR1 NNHDY and CDR2 SYVADS. The sequenced CDR3 bases are TGTGCCAGCAGTGGACTGACAAACTCC. This translates into CASSGLTNS. The whole CDR3 is CASSGLTNSDYTF.

This clone was observed a few times. Gene labels here are mouse ones. The covered CDR3 bases are TGTGCCAGCAGCCCCGGGACAGGGACCTATAATTCGCCC. Protein sequence: CASSPGTGTYNSP. The complete CDR3 reads CASSPGTGTYNSPLYF. The gene calls are TRBV5 and TRBJ1-6, with 9 bases identical to TRBD1. The read finishes 3 residues shy of the CDR3 end, and the germline J gene is used to complete it. TRBJ1-6 is treated as an ORF (open reading frame) with a function not yet certain. Germline CDR1 and CDR2: LGHNA and YNLKQL (reference sequence). Trimming at V came to 4 bases and at J to 2 bases, leaving 3 bases not matched to a gene. CDR3 length equals 16 residues.

As for this clone: Gene names are the mouse ones. The CDR3 end is not reached by the read, which stops 4 residues before it; the germline J gene fills it in. The chain employs TRBV13-3 and TRBJ1-1; a possible D gene is TRBD1 (6 bases). The CDR3 totals 13 residues. V lost 4 bases, J lost 1 base, and 8 bases lay in between. CDR1 NNHDY and CDR2 SYVADS come from the germline V gene. The covered CDR3 bases are TGTGCCAGCAGTTGGGACAAAAACACA. Protein sequence: CASSWDKNT. The whole CDR3 reads CASSWDKNTEVFF.

Only a few counts were recorded for this clone. Any gene name here is a mouse gene name. The observed sequence ends 4 residues before the CDR3 terminus, with the missing tail filled in from the germline J gene. The V and J genes are TRBV13-3 and TRBJ2-1; TRBD2 matches 10 bases. Per the germline V gene, CDR1 is NNHDY and CDR2 is SYVADS. CDR3 length: 16 residues. This CDR3 reads CASSDALGGRGAEQFF. The DNA read from the CDR3 is TGTGCCAGCAGTGACGCGCTGGGGGGGCGCGGAGCT.

This clone has a count of ten or more. The genes and germline here are from mouse. Coverage ceases 4 residues before the CDR3 finishes, and the germline J gene fills in the end. The rearrangement joins TRBV17 to TRBJ2-5; 10 bases line up with TRBD2. This CDR3 comprises 13 residues. In germline, CDR1 is MNHDT, CDR2 YYDKIL. Incomplete CDR3 DNA: TGTGCTAGCAGGGGACTGGGGAGAGAC. It encodes CASRGLGRD. Given in full, the CDR3 is CASRGLGRDTQYF.

This clone showed up just a few times. Gene names are mouse gene names. The read gets to within 4 residues of the CDR3 end, and the germline J gene fills in the rest. The chain carries TRBV5 and TRBJ2-5; possibly TRBD1 for D (5 bases). Germline loops: CDR1 LGHNA, CDR2 YNLKQL (reference sequence). This CDR3 comprises 15 residues. The CDR3 bases that were read are TGTGCCAGCAGCCAAGATTCAGGGAAGGAAGAC. It encodes CASSQDSGKED. The whole CDR3 protein is CASSQDSGKEDTQYF.

This clone has a handful of counts. Gene names follow the mouse nomenclature. The observed sequence ends 4 residues before the CDR3 terminus, with the missing tail filled in from the germline J gene. V usage is TRBV31 and J usage is TRBJ2-1; tentative D call: TRBD2 (6 bases). Germline V CDR1 and CDR2: GKSSPN, SITVG. CDR3 length equals 14 residues. The CDR3 loop is CAWSLGGLRAEQFF. The sequenced CDR3 bases are TGTGCCTGGAGTCTTGGGGGATTGAGGGCT.